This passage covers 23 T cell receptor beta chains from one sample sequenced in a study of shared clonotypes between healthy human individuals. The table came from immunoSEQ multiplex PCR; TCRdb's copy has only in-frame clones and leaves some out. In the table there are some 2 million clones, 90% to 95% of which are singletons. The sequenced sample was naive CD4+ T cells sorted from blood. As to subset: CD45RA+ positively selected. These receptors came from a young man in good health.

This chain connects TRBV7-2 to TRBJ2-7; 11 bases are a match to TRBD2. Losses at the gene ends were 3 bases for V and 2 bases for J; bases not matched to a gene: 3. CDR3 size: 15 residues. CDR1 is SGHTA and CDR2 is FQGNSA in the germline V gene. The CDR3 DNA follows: TGTGCCAGCAGCTTTAGCGGGAGGGGGGCCTACGAGCAGTACTTC. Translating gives CASSFSGRGAYEQYF. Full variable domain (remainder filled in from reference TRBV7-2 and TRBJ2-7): GAGVSQSPSNKVTEKGKDVELRCDPISGHTALYWYRQSLGQGLEFLIYFQGNSAPDKSGLPSDRFSAERTGGSVSTLTIQRTQQEDSAVYLCASSFSGRGAYEQYFGPGTRLTVT.

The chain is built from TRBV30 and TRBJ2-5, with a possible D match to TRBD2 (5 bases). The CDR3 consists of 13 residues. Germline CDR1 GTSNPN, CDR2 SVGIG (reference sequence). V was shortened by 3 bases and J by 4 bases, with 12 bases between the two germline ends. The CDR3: CAWSRDTRETQYF. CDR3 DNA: TGTGCCTGGAGCCGGGATACAAGAGAGACCCAGTACTTC.

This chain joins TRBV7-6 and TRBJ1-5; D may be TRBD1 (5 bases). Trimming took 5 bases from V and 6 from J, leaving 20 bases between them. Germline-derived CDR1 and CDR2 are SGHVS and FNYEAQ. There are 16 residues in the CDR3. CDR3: CASSPLPHDRSQPQHF. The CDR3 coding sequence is TGTGCCAGCAGCCCCCTACCCCACGACAGAAGTCAGCCCCAGCATTTT.

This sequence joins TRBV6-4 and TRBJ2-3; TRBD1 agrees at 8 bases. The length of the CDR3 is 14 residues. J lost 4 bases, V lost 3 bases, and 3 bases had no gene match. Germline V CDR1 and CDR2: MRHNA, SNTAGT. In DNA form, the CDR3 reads TGTGCCAGCAGTGAACAGGGGGTTCCAGATACGCAGTATTTT. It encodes CASSEQGVPDTQYF.

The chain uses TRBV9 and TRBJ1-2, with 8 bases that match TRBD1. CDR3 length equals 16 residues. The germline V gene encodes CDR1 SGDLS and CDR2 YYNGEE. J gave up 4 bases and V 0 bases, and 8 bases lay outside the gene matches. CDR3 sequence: CASSVGGTGLLYGYTF. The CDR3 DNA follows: TGTGCCAGCAGCGTAGGGGGGACAGGACTCCTCTATGGCTACACCTTC.

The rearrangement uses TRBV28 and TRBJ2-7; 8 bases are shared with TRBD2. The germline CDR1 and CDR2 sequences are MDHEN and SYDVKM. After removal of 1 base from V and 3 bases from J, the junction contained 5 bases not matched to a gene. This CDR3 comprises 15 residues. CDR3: CASSLSVLAVYEQYF. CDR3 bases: TGTGCCAGCAGTTTATCGGTACTAGCGGTCTACGAGCAGTACTTC.

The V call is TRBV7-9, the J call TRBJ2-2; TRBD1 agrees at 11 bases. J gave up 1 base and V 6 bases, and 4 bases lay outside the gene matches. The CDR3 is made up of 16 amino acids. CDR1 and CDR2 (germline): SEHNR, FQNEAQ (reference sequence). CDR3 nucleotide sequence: TGTGCCAGCAGTGGGACAGGGGGTTTGAACACCGGGGAGCTGTTTTTT. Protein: CASSGTGGLNTGELFF.

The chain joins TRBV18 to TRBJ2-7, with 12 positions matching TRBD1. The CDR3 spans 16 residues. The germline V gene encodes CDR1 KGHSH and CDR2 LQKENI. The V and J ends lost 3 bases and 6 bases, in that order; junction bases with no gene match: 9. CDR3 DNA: TGTGCCAGCTCACCTTTCCGGGACAGGGGGCGTTTCGAGCAGTACTTC. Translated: CASSPFRDRGRFEQYF.

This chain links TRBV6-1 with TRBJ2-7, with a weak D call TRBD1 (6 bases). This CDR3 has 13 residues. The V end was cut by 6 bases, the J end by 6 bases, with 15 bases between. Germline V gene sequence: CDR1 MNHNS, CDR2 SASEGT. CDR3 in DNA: TGTGCCAGCAGCTTCGACAGGTCCGGCGAGCAGTACTTC. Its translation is CASSFDRSGEQYF.

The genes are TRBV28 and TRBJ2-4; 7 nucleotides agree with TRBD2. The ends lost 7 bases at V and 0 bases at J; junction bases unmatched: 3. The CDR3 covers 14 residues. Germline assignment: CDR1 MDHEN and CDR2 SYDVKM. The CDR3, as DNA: TGTGCCAGCACTTCGGGGGGAGCCAAAAACATTCAGTACTTC. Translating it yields CASTSGGAKNIQYF.

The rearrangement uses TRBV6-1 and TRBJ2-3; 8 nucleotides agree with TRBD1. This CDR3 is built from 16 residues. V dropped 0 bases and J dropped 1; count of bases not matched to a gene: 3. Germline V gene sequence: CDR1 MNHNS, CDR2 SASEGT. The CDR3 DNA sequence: TGTGCCAGCAGTGAAGCTGGGGGACAGGGCACAGATACGCAGTATTTT. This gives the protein CASSEAGGQGTDTQYF.

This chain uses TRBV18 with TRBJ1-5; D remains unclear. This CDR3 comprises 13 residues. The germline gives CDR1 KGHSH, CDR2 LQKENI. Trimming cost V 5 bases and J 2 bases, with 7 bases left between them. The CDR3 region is CASSGEGNQPQHF. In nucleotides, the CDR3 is TGTGCCAGCTCAGGGGAGGGCAATCAGCCCCAGCATTTT.

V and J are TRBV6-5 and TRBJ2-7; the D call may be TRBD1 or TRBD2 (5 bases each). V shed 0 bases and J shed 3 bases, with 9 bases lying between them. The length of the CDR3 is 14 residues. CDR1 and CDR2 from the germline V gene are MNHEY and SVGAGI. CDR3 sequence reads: CASSYSEGFYEQYF. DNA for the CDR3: TGTGCCAGCAGTTACTCTGAGGGGTTCTACGAGCAGTACTTC.

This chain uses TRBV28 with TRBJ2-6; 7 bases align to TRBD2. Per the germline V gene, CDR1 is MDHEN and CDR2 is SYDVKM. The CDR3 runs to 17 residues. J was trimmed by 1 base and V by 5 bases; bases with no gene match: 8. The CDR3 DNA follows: TGTGCCAGCAGTCCCCGGCGGGGGAGGTCTGGGGCCAACGTCCTGACTTTC. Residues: CASSPRRGRSGANVLTF. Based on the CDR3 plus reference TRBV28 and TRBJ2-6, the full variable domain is DVKVTQSSRYLVKRTGEKVFLECVQDMDHENMFWYRQDPGLGLRLIYFSYDVKMKEKGDIPEGYSVSREKKERFSLILESASTNQTSMYLCASSPRRGRSGANVLTFGAGSRLTVL.

This CDR3 reads CASSQTTANYGYTF. CDR3 nucleotide sequence: TGTGCCAGCAGTCAAACGACGGCAAACTATGGCTACACCTTC. The rearrangement joins TRBV28 to TRBJ1-2; D gene unclear. CDR3 length equals 14 residues. CDR1 and CDR2 (germline): MDHEN, SYDVKM. Trimming cost V 5 bases and J 2 bases, with 12 bases left between them.

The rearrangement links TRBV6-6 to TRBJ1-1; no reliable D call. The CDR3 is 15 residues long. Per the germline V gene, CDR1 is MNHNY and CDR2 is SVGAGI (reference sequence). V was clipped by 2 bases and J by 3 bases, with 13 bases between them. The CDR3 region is CASSYPAGSDTEAFF. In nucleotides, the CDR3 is TGTGCCAGCAGTTACCCGGCGGGTTCGGACACTGAAGCTTTCTTT.

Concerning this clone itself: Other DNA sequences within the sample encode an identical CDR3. The CDR3 region is CASSLGTGGNEQFF. The CDR3 coding sequence is TGCGCCAGCAGCTTGGGTACAGGGGGCAATGAGCAGTTCTTC. The V gene is TRBV5-1, the J gene TRBJ2-1, with 8 positions matching TRBD1. Unmatched junction bases numbered 2, after V lost 0 bases and J lost 6 bases. The CDR3 runs 14 residues. Germline V gives CDR1 SGHRS, CDR2 YFSETQ. The variable domain in full, with the rest retrieved from reference TRBV5-1 and TRBJ2-1, is KAGVTQTPRYLIKTRGQQVTLSCSPISGHRSVSWYQQTPGQGLQFLFEYFSETQRNKGNFPGRFSGRQFSNSRSEMNVSTLELGDSALYLCASSLGTGGNEQFFGPGTRLTVL.

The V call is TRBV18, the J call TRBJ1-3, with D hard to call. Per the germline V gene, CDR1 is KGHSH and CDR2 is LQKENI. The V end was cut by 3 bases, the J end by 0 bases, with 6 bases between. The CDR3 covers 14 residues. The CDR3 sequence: CASSPIPSGNTIYF. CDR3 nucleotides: TGTGCCAGCTCACCCATACCCTCTGGAAACACCATATATTTT.

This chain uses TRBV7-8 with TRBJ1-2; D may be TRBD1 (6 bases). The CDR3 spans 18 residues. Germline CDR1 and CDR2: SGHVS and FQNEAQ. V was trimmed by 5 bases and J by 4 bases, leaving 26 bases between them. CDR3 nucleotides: TGTGCCAGCAGCGAAAGGGCCACGGGGGCGACCCGAGGCTATGGCTACACCTTC. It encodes CASSERATGATRGYGYTF. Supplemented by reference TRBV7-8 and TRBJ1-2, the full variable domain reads GAGVSQSPRYKVAKRGQDVALRCDPISGHVSLFWYQQALGQGPEFLTYFQNEAQLDKSGLPSDRFFAERPEGSVSTLKIQRTQQEDSAVYLCASSERATGATRGYGYTFGSGTRLTVV.

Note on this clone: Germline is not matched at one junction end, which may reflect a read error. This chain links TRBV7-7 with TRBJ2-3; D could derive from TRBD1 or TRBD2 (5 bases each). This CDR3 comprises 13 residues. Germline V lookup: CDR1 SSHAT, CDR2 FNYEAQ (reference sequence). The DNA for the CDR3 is TGTGCTAGCAGCGAGGGGTACACAGATACGCAGTATTTT. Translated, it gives CASSEGYTDTQYF.

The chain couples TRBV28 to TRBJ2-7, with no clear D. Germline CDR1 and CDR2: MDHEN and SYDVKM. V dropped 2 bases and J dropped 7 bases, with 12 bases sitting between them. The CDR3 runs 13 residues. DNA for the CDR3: TGTGCCAGCAGTTTAAGATCGCGCGGAGAGCAGTACTTC. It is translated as CASSLRSRGEQYF.

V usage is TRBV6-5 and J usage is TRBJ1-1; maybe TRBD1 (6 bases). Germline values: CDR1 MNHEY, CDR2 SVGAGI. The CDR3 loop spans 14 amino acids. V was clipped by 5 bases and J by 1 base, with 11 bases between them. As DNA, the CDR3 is TGTGCCAGCAGTACTGACAGGAAGAACACTGAAGCTTTCTTT. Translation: CASSTDRKNTEAFF.

The CDR3 is CASSLKGQGLETQYF. As DNA, the CDR3 is TGTGCCAGCAGCCTCAAGGGACAGGGTTTGGAGACCCAGTACTTC. The chain has TRBV13 and TRBJ2-5; 9 bases align to TRBD1. V shed 5 bases and J 5 bases; nucleotides not matched to a gene: 9. From germline, CDR1 is PRHDT and CDR2 FYEKMQ (reference sequence). The CDR3 has 15 residues.